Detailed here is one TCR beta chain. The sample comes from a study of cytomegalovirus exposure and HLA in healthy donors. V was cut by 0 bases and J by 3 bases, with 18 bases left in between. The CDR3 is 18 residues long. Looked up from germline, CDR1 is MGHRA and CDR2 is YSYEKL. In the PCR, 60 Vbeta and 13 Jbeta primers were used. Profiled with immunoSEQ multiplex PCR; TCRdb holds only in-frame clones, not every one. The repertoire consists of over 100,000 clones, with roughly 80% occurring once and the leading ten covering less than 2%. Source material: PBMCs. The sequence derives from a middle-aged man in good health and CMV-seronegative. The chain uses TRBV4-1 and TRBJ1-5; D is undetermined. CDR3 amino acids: CASSQDLPRPRFNQPQHF. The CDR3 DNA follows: TGCGCCAGCAGCCAAGATCTCCCTCGCCCTAGGTTCAATCAGCCCCAGCATTTT.